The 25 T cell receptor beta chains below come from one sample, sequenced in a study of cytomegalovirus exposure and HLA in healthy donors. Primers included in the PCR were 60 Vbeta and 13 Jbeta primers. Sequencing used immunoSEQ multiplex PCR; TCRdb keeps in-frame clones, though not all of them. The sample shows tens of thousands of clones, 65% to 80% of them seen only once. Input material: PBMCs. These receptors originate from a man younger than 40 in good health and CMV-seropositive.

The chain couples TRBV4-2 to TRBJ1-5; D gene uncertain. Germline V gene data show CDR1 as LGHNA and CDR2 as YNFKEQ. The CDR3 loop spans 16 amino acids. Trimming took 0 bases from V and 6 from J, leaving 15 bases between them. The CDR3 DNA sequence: TGTGCCAGCAGCCAAGAGGGAGGAGCTTTTGTTCAGCCCCAGCATTTT. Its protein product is CASSQEGGAFVQPQHF.

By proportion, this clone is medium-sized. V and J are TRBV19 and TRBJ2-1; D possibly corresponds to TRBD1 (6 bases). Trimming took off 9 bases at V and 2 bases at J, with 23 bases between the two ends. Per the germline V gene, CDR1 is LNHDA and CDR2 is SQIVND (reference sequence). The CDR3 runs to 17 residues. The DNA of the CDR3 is TGTGCCAGCGGCGTTCTCCTCACAGGGTGGCCCTACAATGAGCAGTTCTTC. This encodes CASGVLLTGWPYNEQFF.

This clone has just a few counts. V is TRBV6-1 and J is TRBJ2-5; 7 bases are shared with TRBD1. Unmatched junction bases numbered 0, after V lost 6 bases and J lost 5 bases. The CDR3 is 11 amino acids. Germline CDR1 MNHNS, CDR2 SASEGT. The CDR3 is CASRTGETQYF. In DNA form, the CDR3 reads TGTGCCAGCAGGACAGGGGAGACCCAGTACTTC.

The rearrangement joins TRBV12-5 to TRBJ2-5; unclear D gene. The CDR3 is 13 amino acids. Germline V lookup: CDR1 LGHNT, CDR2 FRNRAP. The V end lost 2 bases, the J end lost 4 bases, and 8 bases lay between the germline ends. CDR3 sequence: CASGLNNGETQYF. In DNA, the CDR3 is TGTGCTAGTGGTTTGAATAACGGAGAGACCCAGTACTTC.

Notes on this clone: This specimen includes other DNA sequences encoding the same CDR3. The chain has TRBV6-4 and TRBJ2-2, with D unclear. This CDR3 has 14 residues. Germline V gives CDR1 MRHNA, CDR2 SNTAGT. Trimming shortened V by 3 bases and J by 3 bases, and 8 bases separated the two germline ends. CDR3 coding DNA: TGTGCCAGCAGTGATAGCACGGACACCGGGGAGCTGTTTTTT. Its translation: CASSDSTDTGELFF.

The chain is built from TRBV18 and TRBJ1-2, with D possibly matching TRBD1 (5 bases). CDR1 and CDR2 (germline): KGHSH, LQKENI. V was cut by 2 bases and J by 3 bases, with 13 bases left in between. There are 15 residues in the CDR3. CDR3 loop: CASSPIGASDYGYTF. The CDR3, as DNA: TGTGCCAGCTCACCAATAGGGGCGTCGGACTATGGCTACACCTTC.

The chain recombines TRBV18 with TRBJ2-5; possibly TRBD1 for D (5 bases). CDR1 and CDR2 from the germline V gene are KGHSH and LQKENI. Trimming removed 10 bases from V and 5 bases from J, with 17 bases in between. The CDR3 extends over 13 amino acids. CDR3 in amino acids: CANSLRAAETQYF. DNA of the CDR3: TGTGCCAACTCCCTCAGGGCAGCGGAGACCCAGTACTTC.

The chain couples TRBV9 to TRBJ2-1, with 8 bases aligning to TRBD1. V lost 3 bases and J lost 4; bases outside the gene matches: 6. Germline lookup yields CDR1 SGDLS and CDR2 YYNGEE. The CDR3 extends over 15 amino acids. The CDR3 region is CASSEGQGPYNEQFF. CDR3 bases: TGTGCCAGCAGCGAAGGACAGGGACCTTACAATGAGCAGTTCTTC.

The CDR3 spells CASSQSGTDYNQPQHF. CDR3 coding DNA: TGTGCCAGCAGCCAATCCGGGACAGACTACAATCAGCCCCAGCATTTT. V gene TRBV4-2 combines with J gene TRBJ1-5; TRBD1 aligns across 7 bases. CDR3 length: 16 residues. The V gene end was trimmed by 2 bases and the J gene end by 3 bases; junction bases not matched to a gene: 7. The germline V gene encodes CDR1 LGHNA and CDR2 YNFKEQ.

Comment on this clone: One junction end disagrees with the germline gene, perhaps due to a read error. The CDR3 sequence is CASGFRGNGYTF. The CDR3 region has the DNA TGTGCCAGCGGTTTCCGGGGGAATGGCTACACCTTC. The chain uses TRBV28 and TRBJ1-2, with a tentative D call TRBD1 (5 bases). Germline loops: CDR1 MDHEN, CDR2 SYDVKM. The CDR3 consists of 12 residues.

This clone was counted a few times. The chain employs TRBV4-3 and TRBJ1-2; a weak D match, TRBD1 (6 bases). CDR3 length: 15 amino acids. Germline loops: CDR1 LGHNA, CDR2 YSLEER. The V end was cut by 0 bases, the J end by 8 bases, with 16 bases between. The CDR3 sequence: CASSQEVRGSFGYTF. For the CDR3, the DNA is TGCGCCAGCAGCCAAGAGGTTAGGGGGAGTTTCGGCTACACCTTC.

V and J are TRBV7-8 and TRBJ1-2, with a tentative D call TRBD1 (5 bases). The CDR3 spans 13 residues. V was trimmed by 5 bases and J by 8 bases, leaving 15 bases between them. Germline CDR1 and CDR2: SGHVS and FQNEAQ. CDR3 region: CASSLPGAGGYTF. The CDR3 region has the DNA TGTGCCAGCAGCCTGCCCGGGGCGGGAGGCTACACCTTC. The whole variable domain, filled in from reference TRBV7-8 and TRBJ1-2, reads GAGVSQSPRYKVAKRGQDVALRCDPISGHVSLFWYQQALGQGPEFLTYFQNEAQLDKSGLPSDRFFAERPEGSVSTLKIQRTQQEDSAVYLCASSLPGAGGYTFGSGTRLTVV.

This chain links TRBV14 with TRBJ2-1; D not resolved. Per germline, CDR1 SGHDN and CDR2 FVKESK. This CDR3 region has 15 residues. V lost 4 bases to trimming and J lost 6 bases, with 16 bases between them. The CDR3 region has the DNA TGTGCCAGCAGCCCTCGGGTCGAAACCTCCAATGAGCAGTTCTTC. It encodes CASSPRVETSNEQFF.

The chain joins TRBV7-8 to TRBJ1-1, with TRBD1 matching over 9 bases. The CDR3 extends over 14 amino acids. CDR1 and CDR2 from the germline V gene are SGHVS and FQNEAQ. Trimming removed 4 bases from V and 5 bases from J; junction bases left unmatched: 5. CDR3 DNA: TGTGCCAGCAGCTGGGACAGGGTAGGGACTGAAGCTTTCTTT. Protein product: CASSWDRVGTEAFF.

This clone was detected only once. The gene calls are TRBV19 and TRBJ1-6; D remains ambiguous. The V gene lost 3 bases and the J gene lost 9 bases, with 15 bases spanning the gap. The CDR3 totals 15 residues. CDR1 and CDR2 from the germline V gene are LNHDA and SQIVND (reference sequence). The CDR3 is CASSISSFVASPLHF. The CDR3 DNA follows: TGTGCCAGTAGTATTTCCAGTTTTGTTGCTTCACCCCTCCACTTT.

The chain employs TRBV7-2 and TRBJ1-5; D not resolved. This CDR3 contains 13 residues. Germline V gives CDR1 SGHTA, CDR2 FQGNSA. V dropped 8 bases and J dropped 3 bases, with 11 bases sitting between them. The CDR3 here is CASGPGINQPQHF. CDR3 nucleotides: TGTGCCAGCGGTCCAGGAATCAATCAGCCCCAGCATTTT.

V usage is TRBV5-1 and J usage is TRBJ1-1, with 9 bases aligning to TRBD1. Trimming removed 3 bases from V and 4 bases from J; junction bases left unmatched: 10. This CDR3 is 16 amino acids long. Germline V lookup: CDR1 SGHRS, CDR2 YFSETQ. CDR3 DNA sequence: TGCGCCAGCAGCTCCCCAACCGGACAGGGGTCCACTGAAGCTTTCTTT. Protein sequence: CASSSPTGQGSTEAFF.

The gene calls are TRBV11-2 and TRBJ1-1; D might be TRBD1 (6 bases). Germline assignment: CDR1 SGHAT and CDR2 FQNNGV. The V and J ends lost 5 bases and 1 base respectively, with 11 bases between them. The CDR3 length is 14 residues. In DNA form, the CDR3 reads TGTGCCAGCAGCCCGGGACAAGCGAACACTGAAGCTTTCTTT. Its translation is CASSPGQANTEAFF.

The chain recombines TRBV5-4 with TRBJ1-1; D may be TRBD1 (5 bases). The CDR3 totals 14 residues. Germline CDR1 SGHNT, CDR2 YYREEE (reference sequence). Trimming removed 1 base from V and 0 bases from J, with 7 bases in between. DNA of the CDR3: TGTGCCAGCAGCTTGAGACAGATGAACACTGAAGCTTTCTTT. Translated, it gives CASSLRQMNTEAFF.

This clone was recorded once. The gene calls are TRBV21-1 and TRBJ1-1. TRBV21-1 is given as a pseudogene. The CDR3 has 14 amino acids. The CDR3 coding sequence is TGTGCCAGCAGTCGAAAGGAGGCGAACACTGAAGCTTTCTTT. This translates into CASSRKEANTEAFF.

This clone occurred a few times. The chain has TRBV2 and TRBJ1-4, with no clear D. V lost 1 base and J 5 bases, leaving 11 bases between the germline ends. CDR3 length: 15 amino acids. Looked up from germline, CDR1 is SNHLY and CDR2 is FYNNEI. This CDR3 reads CASSEDDGLNEKLFF. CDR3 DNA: TGTGCCAGCAGTGAAGATGATGGCTTAAATGAAAAACTGTTTTTT.

CDR3 sequence: CASTAAGRSYNEQFF. The CDR3 DNA is TGTGCCAGCACCGCGGCGGGACGCTCCTACAATGAGCAGTTCTTC. J is TRBJ2-1 and V is TRBV27; D perhaps matches TRBD2 (6 bases). The CDR3 sequence is 15 residues long. V gave up 7 bases and J gave up 0 bases, with 13 bases separating them. CDR1 and CDR2 from the germline V gene are MNHEY and SMNVEV (reference sequence).

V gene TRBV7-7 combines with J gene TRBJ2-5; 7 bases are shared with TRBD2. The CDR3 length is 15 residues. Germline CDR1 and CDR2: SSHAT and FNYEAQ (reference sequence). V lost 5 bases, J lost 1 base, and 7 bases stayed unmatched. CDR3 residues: CASSLLGGSQETQYF. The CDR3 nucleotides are TGTGCCAGCAGCCTCCTCGGGGGGAGCCAAGAGACCCAGTACTTC.

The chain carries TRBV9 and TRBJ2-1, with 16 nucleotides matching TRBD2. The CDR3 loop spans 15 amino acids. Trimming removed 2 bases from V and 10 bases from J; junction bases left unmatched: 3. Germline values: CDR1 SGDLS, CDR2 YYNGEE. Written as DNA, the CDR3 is TGTGCCAGCAGCGTTGGGACTAGCGGGGGGGGCGAGCAGTTCTTC. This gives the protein CASSVGTSGGGEQFF. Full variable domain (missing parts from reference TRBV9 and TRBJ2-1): DSGVTQTPKHLITATGQRVTLRCSPRSGDLSVYWYQQSLDQGLQFLIQYYNGEERAKGNILERFSAQQFPDLHSELNLSSLELGDSALYFCASSVGTSGGGEQFFGPGTRLTVL.

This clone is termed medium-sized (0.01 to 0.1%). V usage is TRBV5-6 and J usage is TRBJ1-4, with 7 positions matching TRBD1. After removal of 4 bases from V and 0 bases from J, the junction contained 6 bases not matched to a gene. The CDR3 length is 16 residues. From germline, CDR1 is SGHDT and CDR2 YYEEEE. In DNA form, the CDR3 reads TGTGCCAGCAGCGATCTCGGGACAGCAACTAATGAAAAACTGTTTTTT. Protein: CASSDLGTATNEKLFF.